The 2 T cell receptor beta chains below were found in one sample sequenced in a study of tumor and adjacent non-tumor tissue in lung cancer. This sample's RNA came from whole unsorted tissue. More than 3 cm separated this lung sample from the edge of the tumor. TCRbeta libraries were built with three rounds of nested PCR, modified from ARM-PCR. TCRdb ran MiXCR on the multiplex PCR reads and lists one entry per CDR3 protein. The sample shows about 100,000 distinct CDR3 sequences, 60% to 80% of them seen only once. The sample consisted of distant non-tumor lung tissue. These receptors all come from a young man with non-small cell lung cancer.

As concerns this clonotype: As the CDR3 is not closed by the conserved phenylalanine or tryptophan, this likely results from a read error. The chain combines TRBV20-1 with TRBJ1-6; D possibly corresponds to TRBD1 (5 bases). This CDR3 has 16 residues. Germline-derived CDR1 and CDR2 are DFQATT and SNEGSKA (reference sequence). Trimming shortened V by 0 bases and J by 2 bases, and 11 bases separated the two germline ends. The CDR3 protein is CSAREAGGAYNSPLHY. CDR3 nucleotide sequence: TGCAGTGCTAGAGAGGCGGGGGGTGCCTATAATTCACCCCTCCACTAT.

Points on this clonotype: Germline is not matched at one junction end, which may reflect a read error. The genes are TRBV6-1 and TRBJ2-1; D may be TRBD1 (5 bases). The CDR3 sequence is 16 residues long. Germline V gene data show CDR1 as MNHNS and CDR2 as SASEGT. CDR3 region: CASTEAQGSSYNEQFF. The CDR3 DNA sequence: TGTGCCAGCACTGAAGCGCAGGGTAGCTCCTACAATGAGCAGTTTTTC.